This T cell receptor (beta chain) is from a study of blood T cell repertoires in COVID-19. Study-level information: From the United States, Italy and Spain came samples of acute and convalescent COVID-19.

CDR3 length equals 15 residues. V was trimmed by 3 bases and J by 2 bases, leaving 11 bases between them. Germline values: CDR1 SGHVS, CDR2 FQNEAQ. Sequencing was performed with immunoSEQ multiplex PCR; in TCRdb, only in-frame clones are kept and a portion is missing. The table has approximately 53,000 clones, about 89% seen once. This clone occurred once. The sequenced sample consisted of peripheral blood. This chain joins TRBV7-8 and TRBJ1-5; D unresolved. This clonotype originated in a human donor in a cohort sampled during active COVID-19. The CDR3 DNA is TGTGCCAGCAGCTTGACGGGGTCGGGCAATCAGCCCCAGCATTTT. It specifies CASSLTGSGNQPQHF.